The clone carrying this T cell receptor beta chain has a handful of counts. Unique molecular identifier tags were affixed to discrete cDNA molecules. TCRdb processed the 5' RACE reads anew with MiXCR; each CDR3 protein has one entry. The data show about 92,000 distinct CDR3 sequences, roughly 15% seen once. This record belongs to a study of early T cells in non-severe SARS-CoV-2 infection. Germline CDR1 SNHLY, CDR2 FYNNEI. V lost 2 bases and J lost 1, with 20 bases in between. The CDR3 sequence is 18 residues long. Source material: whole blood. V gene TRBV2 combines with J gene TRBJ1-2; the D is unclear. The sequence derives from an adult who was a healthcare worker with PCR-confirmed SARS-CoV-2 infection or an uninfected control (not recorded which). This CDR3 is CASSEREAFGRVNYGYTF. Written as DNA, the CDR3 is TGTGCCAGCAGTGAACGGGAAGCTTTCGGTAGGGTTAACTATGGCTACACCTTC.